Presented here are 19 T cell receptor beta chains from one specimen sequenced in a study of T cells expressing NK-cell markers. Using the 5' RACE reads, TCRdb records one entry per CDR3 protein without DNA. This sample's table reports approximately 380,000 distinct CDR3 sequences. Input material: blood T cells: a sorted CD56 or NKG2C T cell subset, CD4+ or CD8+ T cells, or bulk PBMC T cells (not recorded which). All receptors come from a man aged 18-75 years in good health.

The chain joins TRBV6-2 or TRBV6-3 to TRBJ1-1. There are 14 residues in the CDR3. Per germline, CDR1 MNHEY and CDR2 SVGEGT. CDR3 loop: CASSYRGLGRSAFF.

The chain carries TRBV30 and TRBJ2-1. The CDR3 is made up of 14 amino acids. Germline V gene lookup returns CDR1 GTSNPN and CDR2 SVGIG (reference sequence). The CDR3 region is CAWSLAGPYNEQFF. The variable domain in full, completed from reference TRBV30 and TRBJ2-1, reads SQTIHQWPATLVQPVGSPLSLECTVEGTSNPNLYWYRQAAGRGLQLLFYSVGIGQISSEVPQNLSASRPQDRQFILSSKKLLLSDSGFYLCAWSLAGPYNEQFFGPGTRLTVL.

The chain combines TRBV5-5 with TRBJ2-7; there is no DNA to check the TCRdb D call of TRBD1. The CDR3 spans 14 residues. Germline V gene data show CDR1 as SGHKS and CDR2 as YYEKEE (reference sequence). The CDR3 loop reads CASSRRGETYEQYF.

The chain is built from TRBV3-1 and TRBJ2-7; TCRdb reports TRBD1, a call that lacks DNA to check it against. There are 13 residues in the CDR3. Germline CDR1 LGHDT, CDR2 YNNKEL (reference sequence). The CDR3 sequence is CATSQGAAYEQYF.

This chain joins TRBV12-3 or TRBV12-4 and TRBJ1-5; no DNA is available, so the TRBD1 call from TCRdb remains unchecked. The CDR3 covers 15 residues. The CDR3 protein is CASSNEWAGNQPQHF.

The J gene is TRBJ2-1, the V gene TRBV5-8; lacking DNA, the TRBD1 call made by TCRdb goes unchecked. Germline lookup yields CDR1 SGHTS and CDR2 YDEGEE. The CDR3 covers 16 residues. The chain's CDR3 is CASSLGVLGSYNEQFF.

The chain carries TRBV7-6 and TRBJ2-7; TCRdb picks TRBD2, but there is no DNA to check that call. Germline assignment: CDR1 SGHVS and CDR2 FNYEAQ. This CDR3 has 16 residues. The CDR3 loop is CASSPLGLAGAYEQYF.

The rearrangement uses TRBV5-1 and TRBJ1-5; TCRdb selects TRBD1, and the lack of DNA leaves this call unchecked. The germline CDR1 and CDR2 sequences are SGHRS and YFSETQ. This CDR3 region has 15 residues. The CDR3 loop reads CASSAGQGGGQPQHF.

CDR3 loop: CASRVRQVGTETQYF. The genes are TRBV2 and TRBJ2-5; TCRdb outputs TRBD1, but without DNA this stays unchecked. Germline CDR1 SNHLY, CDR2 FYNNEI. The CDR3 runs 15 residues.

V is TRBV7-9 and J is TRBJ1-6. The germline V gene has CDR1 SEHNR and CDR2 FQNEAQ (reference sequence). The CDR3 is 15 amino acids. The CDR3 here is CASSYRGLYNSPLHF.

The genes are TRBV6-5 and TRBJ2-5; TCRdb returns TRBD1, unconfirmable since there is no DNA. Germline assignment: CDR1 MNHEY and CDR2 SVGAGI. The CDR3 spans 16 residues. The CDR3 sequence is CASSYRLRGAEETQYF.

This sequence joins TRBV12-5 and TRBJ2-3; the D call from TCRdb, TRBD2, cannot be confirmed without DNA. This CDR3 has 16 amino acids. Germline CDR1 reads LGHNT; CDR2 reads FRNRAP. The CDR3: CASGSSTSGGTDTQYF.

V and J are TRBV6-2 or TRBV6-3 and TRBJ2-7; as DNA is missing, the TRBD1 call by TCRdb cannot be tested. The germline CDR1 and CDR2 sequences are MNHEY and SVGEGT. The CDR3 sequence is 16 residues long. This CDR3 reads CASSLSITGIFYEQYF.

The chain combines TRBV27 with TRBJ2-7. Germline CDR1 reads MNHEY; CDR2 reads SMNVEV (reference sequence). The CDR3 runs to 15 residues. This CDR3 is CASSLSRGGSYEQYF.

The gene calls are TRBV6-1 and TRBJ2-4. Germline V gene sequence: CDR1 MNHNS, CDR2 SASEGT. The CDR3 extends over 15 amino acids. CDR3 sequence reads: CASSASQSKGNIQYF.

CDR3 loop: CASSLVSGVGTDTQYF. The rearrangement uses TRBV5-1 and TRBJ2-3; TCRdb's D call of TRBD1 is untestable without DNA. The CDR3 is 16 amino acids. CDR1 and CDR2 (germline): SGHRS, YFSETQ.

This chain links TRBV18 with TRBJ2-7; the TCRdb call, TRBD2, lacks DNA for checking. The length of the CDR3 is 15 residues. The V gene's germline CDR1 is KGHSH and CDR2 LQKENI. The chain's CDR3 is CASSPQGGLVNEQYF.

This rearrangement joins TRBV11-3 to TRBJ2-7; TCRdb selects TRBD2, and the lack of DNA leaves this call unchecked. The CDR3 is made up of 14 amino acids. Germline loops: CDR1 SGHNT, CDR2 YENEEA. CDR3 in amino acids: CASSIRSGTHEQYF.

The genes are TRBV15 and TRBJ2-1; the TRBD2 assignment by TCRdb is unverifiable without DNA. Germline CDR1 LNHNV, CDR2 YYDKDF (reference sequence). There are 17 residues in the CDR3. The CDR3: CATSRVIQLAGLNEQFF.